What follows are 30 T cell receptor beta chains derived from one specimen sequenced in a study of blood T cell repertoires in COVID-19. Profiling relied on immunoSEQ multiplex PCR, and the TCRdb table lists in-frame clones only, not all of them. The sample records tens of thousands of clones, roughly nine tenths being singletons. The sample comprised peripheral blood. These receptors all come from a human donor with active COVID-19. The donor label of this sample is uncertain.

The J gene is TRBJ2-3, the V gene TRBV10-3; 12 bases line up with TRBD2. CDR3 length: 15 residues. The V and J ends lost 2 bases and 9 bases, in that order; junction bases with no gene match: 6. Germline CDR1 is ENHRY and CDR2 is SYGVKD. The CDR3 loop reads CAISERLAGEGTQYF. The CDR3 region has the DNA TGTGCCATCAGTGAGCGACTAGCGGGAGAGGGAACGCAGTATTTT.

The V call is TRBV4-3, the J call TRBJ1-4, with TRBD1 as a possible D gene (6 bases). V was pared by 1 base and J by 10 bases, with 16 bases between. CDR1 LGHNA and CDR2 YSLEER come from the germline V gene. CDR3 length equals 15 residues. The CDR3 sequence: CASSQGGRGEGKLFF. The CDR3 nucleotides read TGCGCCAGCAGCCAAGGAGGCAGGGGAGAGGGAAAACTGTTTTTT.

This clone was counted only a few times. The V and J genes are TRBV19 and TRBJ2-7, with 9 bases that match TRBD2. The trim removed 1 base at V and 5 bases at J, leaving 6 bases unmatched. Germline CDR1 reads LNHDA; CDR2 reads SQIVND (reference sequence). CDR3 length equals 15 residues. CDR3 sequence (DNA): TGTGCCAGTAGTATAGGGGCTAGCGGGGCCCACGAGCAGTACTTC. Translating gives CASSIGASGAHEQYF.

This chain links TRBV9 with TRBJ1-2, with D hard to call. This CDR3 region has 13 residues. The V and J ends lost 3 bases and 4 bases respectively, with 10 bases between them. Germline lookup yields CDR1 SGDLS and CDR2 YYNGEE. CDR3 DNA: TGTGCCAGCAGCGAGGGAGTGGCCTATGGCTACACCTTC. Residues: CASSEGVAYGYTF.

This clone came up once. The chain has TRBV9 and TRBJ1-3, with 7 bases matching TRBD1. Germline-derived CDR1 and CDR2 are SGDLS and YYNGEE. The ends lost 3 bases at V and 4 bases at J; junction bases unmatched: 4. The length of the CDR3 is 14 residues. The CDR3 reads CASSEGQPGNTIYF. DNA for the CDR3: TGTGCCAGCAGCGAGGGACAGCCCGGAAACACCATATATTTT.

V is TRBV30 and J is TRBJ1-5, with a tentative D call TRBD1 (6 bases). This CDR3 is built from 13 residues. CDR1 is GTSNPN, CDR2 SVGIG, per germline (reference sequence). The V gene lost 2 bases and the J gene lost 4 bases, with 9 bases spanning the gap. The CDR3 region is CAWSQGPNQPQHF. The CDR3, as DNA: TGTGCCTGGAGTCAGGGGCCGAATCAGCCCCAGCATTTT.

The chain combines TRBV7-9 with TRBJ2-3, with D possibly TRBD2 on 5 matching bases. Trimming removed 1 base from V and 3 bases from J, with 11 bases in between. Germline V gene data show CDR1 as SEHNR and CDR2 as FQNEAQ (reference sequence). The CDR3 has 15 amino acids. The CDR3 loop reads CASSLGLATTDTQYF. The CDR3 DNA is TGTGCCAGCAGCTTAGGCCTAGCAACGACAGATACGCAGTATTTT.

The chain carries TRBV27 and TRBJ2-7; 10 bases are a match to TRBD2. The CDR3 loop spans 14 amino acids. CDR1 MNHEY and CDR2 SMNVEV come from the germline V gene (reference sequence). The trim removed 4 bases at V and 13 bases at J, leaving 13 bases unmatched. CDR3 protein: CASSSRPLTSGAYF. CDR3 nucleotide sequence: TGTGCCAGCAGTTCTCGGCCCCTCACTAGCGGGGCATACTTC.

The chain links TRBV4-1 to TRBJ1-5, with D possibly matching TRBD1 (6 bases). Trimming took off 0 bases at V and 1 base at J, with 13 bases between the two ends. Germline V lookup: CDR1 MGHRA, CDR2 YSYEKL. CDR3 length equals 17 residues. CDR3 bases: TGCGCCAGCAGCCAAGAGATGGGGGCTTGGAGCAATCAGCCCCAGCATTTT. Translation gives CASSQEMGAWSNQPQHF.

This chain connects TRBV28 to TRBJ1-2, with 9 positions matching TRBD1. Germline CDR1 MDHEN, CDR2 SYDVKM. The CDR3 sequence is 14 residues long. The ends lost 6 bases at V and 7 bases at J; junction bases unmatched: 9. In DNA, the CDR3 is TGTGCCAGCAGCTCGGGACAGGGCGTCTCTGGCTACACCTTC. It yields the protein CASSSGQGVSGYTF.

This chain joins TRBV6-4 and TRBJ2-7; weak D call: TRBD1 (5 bases). This CDR3 comprises 20 residues. Germline CDR1 reads MRHNA; CDR2 reads SNTAGT. Trimming pared 0 bases from V and 1 base from J, leaving 25 bases between. The CDR3 loop reads CASSDSSGNFPKATSYEQYF. The CDR3 DNA reads TGTGCCAGCAGTGACTCGTCAGGGAACTTCCCGAAAGCCACTTCCTACGAGCAGTACTTC.

The V gene is TRBV18, the J gene TRBJ2-7; TRBD1 might be the D (6 bases). Deletions cut 4 bases from V and 4 bases from J, with 17 bases between. Germline V gives CDR1 KGHSH, CDR2 LQKENI. CDR3 size: 15 residues. Here the CDR3 reads CASSLGQGMGYEQYF. CDR3 in DNA: TGTGCCAGCTCACTCGGCCAGGGGATGGGATACGAGCAGTACTTC.

This clone was seen a single time. V and J are TRBV5-4 and TRBJ1-1, with D possibly matching TRBD1 (6 bases). V lost 5 bases and J lost 1, with 6 bases in between. The CDR3 spans 12 residues. Germline loops: CDR1 SGHNT, CDR2 YYREEE (reference sequence). The CDR3 bases are TGTGCCAGCAGACAGGGGAACACTGAAGCTTTCTTT. Protein product: CASRQGNTEAFF.

CDR3 sequence: CASRHWYGGESYEQYF. As DNA, the CDR3 is TGTGCCAGCAGACACTGGTATGGGGGGGAATCCTACGAGCAGTACTTC. The rearrangement links TRBV11-3 to TRBJ2-7, with TRBD2 identical over 7 bases. The junction had 12 bases not matched to a gene; V was cut back by 6 bases and J by 1 base. The CDR3 sequence is 16 residues long. Germline-derived CDR1 and CDR2 are SGHNT and YENEEA. Combining the CDR3 with reference TRBV11-3 and TRBJ2-7 gives the whole variable domain EAGVVQSPRYKIIEKKQPVAFWCNPISGHNTLYWYLQNLGQGPELLIRYENEEAVDDSQLPKDRFSAERLKGVDSTLKIQPAELGDSAVYLCASRHWYGGESYEQYFGPGTRLTVT.

This chain connects TRBV13 to TRBJ2-5; weak D call: TRBD2 (5 bases). The germline V gene has CDR1 PRHDT and CDR2 FYEKMQ (reference sequence). This CDR3 is built from 14 residues. V lost 5 bases and J 0 bases, leaving 10 bases between the germline ends. The CDR3 here is CASSPGLDQETQYF. In DNA form, the CDR3 reads TGTGCCAGCAGCCCTGGACTGGACCAAGAGACCCAGTACTTC.

This rearrangement joins TRBV4-1 to TRBJ2-7; TRBD1 matches 7 bases. This CDR3 has 18 amino acids. Germline CDR1 MGHRA, CDR2 YSYEKL. After removal of 4 bases from V and 0 bases from J, the junction contained 15 bases not matched to a gene. CDR3 sequence (DNA): TGCGCCAGCAGCCTCCAATCGGGACAGAACGTCGTCTCCTACGAGCAGTACTTC. It is translated as CASSLQSGQNVVSYEQYF.

This CDR3 is CAISASQGIDGYTF. DNA for the CDR3: TGTGCCATCAGTGCTTCACAGGGAATCGATGGCTACACCTTC. The V and J genes are TRBV10-3 and TRBJ1-2; a weak D match, TRBD1 (6 bases). V was cut by 4 bases and J by 6 bases, with 15 bases left in between. Germline CDR1 and CDR2: ENHRY and SYGVKD. The CDR3 length is 14 residues.

This clone was recorded a few times. The chain joins TRBV27 to TRBJ2-4; D perhaps matches TRBD1 (6 bases). CDR1 and CDR2 from the germline V gene are MNHEY and SMNVEV (reference sequence). Trimming removed 6 bases from V and 9 bases from J, with 18 bases in between. The CDR3 contains 14 residues. CDR3 sequence reads: CASSPITGLGIQYF. CDR3 bases: TGTGCCAGCAGCCCCATAACAGGGTTGGGCATTCAGTACTTC.

V usage is TRBV11-2 and J usage is TRBJ1-2, with 8 bases identical to TRBD1. Losses at the gene ends were 3 bases for V and 4 bases for J; bases not matched to a gene: 1. Germline V gene sequence: CDR1 SGHAT, CDR2 FQNNGV. The CDR3 length is 13 residues. Written as DNA, the CDR3 is TGTGCCAGCAGCTTTGGACAGGGCTATGGCTACACCTTC. It specifies CASSFGQGYGYTF.

The chain uses TRBV19 and TRBJ1-4, with 7 bases that match TRBD1. Germline CDR1 is LNHDA and CDR2 is SQIVND (reference sequence). V gave up 6 bases and J gave up 4 bases; unmatched junction bases: 14. This CDR3 comprises 17 residues. The CDR3 nucleotides are TGTGCCAGTAGCAGTCCCGGGACAGTTTTGGGTAATGAAAAACTGTTTTTT. This sequence encodes CASSSPGTVLGNEKLFF.

The table lists this clone with a few counts. The rearrangement joins TRBV2 to TRBJ2-1, with D perhaps matching TRBD1 (5 bases). Trimming cost V 2 bases and J 2 bases, with 7 bases left between them. The V gene's germline CDR1 is SNHLY and CDR2 FYNNEI. This CDR3 spans 14 amino acids. The CDR3 sequence is CASSEMGPYNEQFF. As DNA, the CDR3 is TGTGCCAGCAGTGAAATGGGGCCCTACAATGAGCAGTTCTTC.

The rearrangement joins TRBV5-1 to TRBJ2-3; the match to TRBD2 covers 7 bases. J was trimmed by 4 bases and V by 2 bases; bases with no gene match: 10. CDR1 is SGHRS, CDR2 YFSETQ, per germline. The CDR3 is 16 residues long. The CDR3 DNA reads TGCGCCAGCAGCTTCGAGGGCGGGAGTAGGGCAGATACGCAGTATTTT. Translation gives CASSFEGGSRADTQYF. Full variable domain (missing parts from reference TRBV5-1 and TRBJ2-3): KAGVTQTPRYLIKTRGQQVTLSCSPISGHRSVSWYQQTPGQGLQFLFEYFSETQRNKGNFPGRFSGRQFSNSRSEMNVSTLELGDSALYLCASSFEGGSRADTQYFGPGTRLTVL.

The chain links TRBV2 to TRBJ2-5, with 8 bases fitting TRBD1. The V gene's germline CDR1 is SNHLY and CDR2 FYNNEI. This CDR3 has 13 amino acids. With 6 bases clipped from V and 7 bases from J, the junction kept 7 bases outside the gene matches. The CDR3 spells CASRTEGQGTQYF. The CDR3, as DNA: TGTGCCAGCAGGACCGAAGGACAGGGGACCCAGTACTTC.

The chain uses TRBV18 and TRBJ1-2; TRBD1 matches 9 bases. Germline V gene sequence: CDR1 KGHSH, CDR2 LQKENI. V lost 6 bases and J lost 5; bases outside the gene matches: 4. The CDR3 loop spans 13 amino acids. The CDR3: CASSPGQGYGYTF. The DNA of the CDR3 is TGTGCCAGCTCCCCAGGACAGGGGTATGGCTACACCTTC. The full variable domain, completed using reference TRBV18 and TRBJ1-2, is NAGVMQNPRHLVRRRGQEARLRCSPMKGHSHVYWYRQLPEEGLKFMVYLQKENIIDESGMPKERFSAEFPKEGPSILRIQQVVRGDSAAYFCASSPGQGYGYTFGSGTRLTVV.

The J gene is TRBJ1-5, the V gene TRBV12-3 or TRBV12-4; D might be TRBD1 (5 bases). The length of the CDR3 is 13 residues. Trimming took off 6 bases at V and 5 bases at J, with 11 bases between the two ends. The chain's CDR3 is CASSSAGDQPQHF. The CDR3 nucleotides are TGTGCCAGCAGCTCTGCGGGGGATCAGCCCCAGCATTTT.

V gene TRBV27 combines with J gene TRBJ1-5, with a possible D match to TRBD1 (6 bases). V was clipped by 5 bases and J by 5 bases, with 10 bases between them. The germline V gene has CDR1 MNHEY and CDR2 SMNVEV (reference sequence). The CDR3 extends over 13 amino acids. CDR3 amino acids: CASSRTDYQPQHF. In nucleotides, the CDR3 is TGTGCCAGCAGTCGGACAGACTATCAGCCCCAGCATTTT.

The genes are TRBV14 and TRBJ1-1; 7 nucleotides line up with TRBD1. The CDR3 totals 15 residues. The germline V gene encodes CDR1 SGHDN and CDR2 FVKESK. J was trimmed by 8 bases and V by 0 bases; bases with no gene match: 9. The DNA of the CDR3 is TGTGCCAGCAGCCAAGATCAAATCCTGGACAGGGAAGCTTTCTTT. It codes for CASSQDQILDREAFF. The complete variable domain, with remaining parts taken from reference TRBV14 and TRBJ1-1, reads EAGVTQFPSHSVIEKGQTVTLRCDPISGHDNLYWYRRVMGKEIKFLLHFVKESKQDESGMPNNRFLAERTGGTYSTLKVQPAELEDSGVYFCASSQDQILDREAFFGQGTRLTVV.

This clone occurred a few times. The chain carries TRBV28 and TRBJ2-5; D unresolved. The germline V and J ends were trimmed by 6 bases and 4 bases, with 15 bases remaining between them. Germline assignment: CDR1 MDHEN and CDR2 SYDVKM. The CDR3 runs to 14 residues. In DNA, the CDR3 is TGTGCCAGCAGCCTCGACTCCTTTCCAGAGACCCAGTACTTC. This codes for CASSLDSFPETQYF. Combining the CDR3 with reference TRBV28 and TRBJ2-5 gives the whole variable domain DVKVTQSSRYLVKRTGEKVFLECVQDMDHENMFWYRQDPGLGLRLIYFSYDVKMKEKGDIPEGYSVSREKKERFSLILESASTNQTSMYLCASSLDSFPETQYFGPGTRLLVL.

The J gene is TRBJ2-3, the V gene TRBV7-2, with 10 bases identical to TRBD2. CDR3 length: 16 amino acids. Germline-derived CDR1 and CDR2 are SGHTA and FQGNSA. Trimming removed 5 bases from V and 5 bases from J; junction bases left unmatched: 10. The CDR3 region is CASSTNSGRSGDTQYF. Written as DNA, the CDR3 is TGTGCCAGCAGCACCAATAGCGGGAGGTCGGGAGATACGCAGTATTTT.

The chain has TRBV7-2 and TRBJ2-7, with 12 positions matching TRBD2. This CDR3 contains 17 residues. The germline gives CDR1 SGHTA, CDR2 FQGNSA. V was pared by 1 base and J by 7 bases, with 11 bases of the junction left unmatched. Here the CDR3 reads CASSLVELAGGPWEQYF. The CDR3 nucleotides read TGTGCCAGCAGCTTAGTTGAGCTAGCGGGAGGGCCATGGGAGCAGTACTTC.